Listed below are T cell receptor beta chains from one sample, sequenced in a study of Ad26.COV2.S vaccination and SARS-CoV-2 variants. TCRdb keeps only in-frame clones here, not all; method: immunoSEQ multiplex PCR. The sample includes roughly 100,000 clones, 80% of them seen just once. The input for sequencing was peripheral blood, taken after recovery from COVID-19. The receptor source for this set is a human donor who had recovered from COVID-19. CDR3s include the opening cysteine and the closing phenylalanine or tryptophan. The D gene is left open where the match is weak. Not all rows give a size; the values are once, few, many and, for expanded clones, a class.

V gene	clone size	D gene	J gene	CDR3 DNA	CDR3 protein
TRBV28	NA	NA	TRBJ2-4	TGTGCCAGCAGTTCCCCTCGCAGGCAGAAAAACATTCAGTACTTC	CASSSPRRQKNIQYF
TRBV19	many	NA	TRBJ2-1	TGTGCCAGTAGCCCGACAGGCCGTGGGTACAATGAGCAGTTCTTC	CASSPTGRGYNEQFF
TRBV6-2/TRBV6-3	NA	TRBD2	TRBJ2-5	TGTGCCAGCAGTACTAGCGGGGGCTTCCAAGAGACCCAGTACTTC	CASSTSGGFQETQYF
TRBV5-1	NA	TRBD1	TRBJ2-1	TGCGCCAGCAGCGACCGTACAGGGGCGGTTGAGCAGTTCTTC	CASSDRTGAVEQFF
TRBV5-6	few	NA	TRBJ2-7	TGTGCCAGCAGCGTTTATTTTACGTCCGGGCCGTATAGAACCTACGAGCAGTACTTC	CASSVYFTSGPYRTYEQYF
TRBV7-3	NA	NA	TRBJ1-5	TGTGCCAGCAGCTTAAGGGTTAATCAGCCCCAGCATTTT	CASSLRVNQPQHF
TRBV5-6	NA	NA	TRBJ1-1	TGTGCCAGCAGCTTGGCCCGGCAGGCAAACACTGAAGCTTTCTTT	CASSLARQANTEAFF
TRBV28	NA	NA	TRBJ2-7	TGTGCCAGCAGTTTACCCGCCAGCTACGAGCAGTACTTC	CASSLPASYEQYF
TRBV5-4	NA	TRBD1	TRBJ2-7	TGTGCCAGCAGCACGGGACAGTACGAGCAGTACTTC	CASSTGQYEQYF
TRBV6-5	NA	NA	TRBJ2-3	TGTGCCAGCAGTTATTTAGGCGGGTCAGGCACAGATACGCAGTATTTT	CASSYLGGSGTDTQYF
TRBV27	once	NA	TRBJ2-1	TGTGCCAGCAGCCACACAACGGGACCCTACAATGAGCAGTTCTTC	CASSHTTGPYNEQFF
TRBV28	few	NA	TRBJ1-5	TGTGCCAGCAGTTCGACAGCTATTGCTCAGCCCCAGCATTTT	CASSSTAIAQPQHF
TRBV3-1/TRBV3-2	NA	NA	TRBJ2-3	TGTGCCAGCAGCCAAGCACAGGGTGGGACAGATACGCAGTATTTT	CASSQAQGGTDTQYF
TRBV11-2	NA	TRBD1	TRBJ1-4	TGTGCCAGCAGCTTTGCACCGGGACAGGGCATTGAAAAACTGTTTTTT	CASSFAPGQGIEKLFF
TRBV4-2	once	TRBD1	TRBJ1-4	TGTGCCAGCAGCCAAGAACAGGGGAGGCAGGAAAAACTGTTTTTT	CASSQEQGRQEKLFF
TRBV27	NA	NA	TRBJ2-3	TGTGCCAGCAGTTATGGGGGGACAGATACGCAGTATTTT	CASSYGGTDTQYF
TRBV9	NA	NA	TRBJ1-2	TGTGCCAGCAGCGTTGACGCATATGGCTACACCTTC	CASSVDAYGYTF
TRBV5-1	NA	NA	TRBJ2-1	TGCGCCAGCAGCTTTCCGACCCAAAATGAGCAGTTCTTC	CASSFPTQNEQFF
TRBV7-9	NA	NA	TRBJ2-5	TGTGCCAGCAGCTATGCCCCGCCGCGGAGGGAGACCCAGTACTTC	CASSYAPPRRETQYF
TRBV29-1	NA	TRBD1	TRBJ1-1	TGCAGCGTGGTCGGGACAGGGTACAGGAACACTGAAGCTTTCTTT	CSVVGTGYRNTEAFF
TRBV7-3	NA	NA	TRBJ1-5	TGTGCCAGCATTAAAAGGGCGGGGTTGGGCAATCAGCCCCAGCATTTT	CASIKRAGLGNQPQHF
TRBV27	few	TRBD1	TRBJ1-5	TGTGCCAGCAGGCGGACAGGGAATCAGCCCCAGCATTTT	CASRRTGNQPQHF
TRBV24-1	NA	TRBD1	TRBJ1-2	TGTGCCACCAGTGATCCGGGACAGGGGAATGGCTACACCTTC	CATSDPGQGNGYTF
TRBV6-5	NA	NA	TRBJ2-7	TGTGCCAGCAGTTACTCTTTGGCCATCTTAGATTACGAGCAGTACTTC	CASSYSLAILDYEQYF
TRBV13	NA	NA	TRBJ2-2	TGTGCCAGCAGCTCAGACCCAGGGAACGTTCCCCCGGAGCTGTTTTTT	CASSSDPGNVPPELFF
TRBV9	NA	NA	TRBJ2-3	TGTGCCAGCAGCGTAGCCGGCGGGGAGAGCACAGATACGCAGTATTTT	CASSVAGGESTDTQYF
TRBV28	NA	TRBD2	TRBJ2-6	TGTGCCAGCAGTCCCAATGGGGGGGACCCCAACGTCCTGACTTTC	CASSPNGGDPNVLTF
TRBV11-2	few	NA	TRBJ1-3	TGTGCCAGCAGCTCCTCGACGGACACCATATATTTT	CASSSSTDTIYF
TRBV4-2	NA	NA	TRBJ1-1	TGTGCCAGCAGCCAGAATAGGGTAATATTGGCTGAAGCTTTCTTT	CASSQNRVILAEAFF
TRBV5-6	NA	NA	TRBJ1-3	TGTGCCAGCAGCTGGACATTTTCGAACTCTGGAAACACCATATATTTT	CASSWTFSNSGNTIYF
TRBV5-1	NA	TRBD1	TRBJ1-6	TGCGCCAGCAGCGGTACCGGGACAGGGAATTCACCCCTCCACTTT	CASSGTGTGNSPLHF
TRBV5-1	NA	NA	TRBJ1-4	TGCGCCAGCAGCTCGCAGGGCCTACGGGAAAAACTGTTTTTT	CASSSQGLREKLFF
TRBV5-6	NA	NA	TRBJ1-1	TGTGCCAGCAGCAACCTACTGGAAGTGAACACTGAAGCTTTCTTT	CASSNLLEVNTEAFF
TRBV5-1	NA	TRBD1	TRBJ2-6	TGCGCCAGCAGCCAACCGGGACAGGGATCGTCTGGGGCCAACGTCCTGACTTTC	CASSQPGQGSSGANVLTF
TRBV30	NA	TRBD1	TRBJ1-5	TGTGCCTGGAGTGTATCCCATGCAGGGGGTTATCAGCCCCAGCATTTT	CAWSVSHAGGYQPQHF
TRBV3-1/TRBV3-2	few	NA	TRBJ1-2	TGTGCCAGCAGCAGGGCACAGGAAACTTTCTATGGCTACACCTTC	CASSRAQETFYGYTF
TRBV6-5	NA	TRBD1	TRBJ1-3	TGTGCCAGCAGGGGACAGTTCTCTGGAAACACCATATATTTT	CASRGQFSGNTIYF
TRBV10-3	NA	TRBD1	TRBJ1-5	TGTGCCATCAGTGACCGACAGGGGGGAGGTCAGCCCCAGCATTTT	CAISDRQGGGQPQHF
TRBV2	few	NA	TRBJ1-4	TGTGCCAGCTCCAGTTGGGACATGAGTGAAAAACTGTTTTTT	CASSSWDMSEKLFF
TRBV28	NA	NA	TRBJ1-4	TGTGCCAGCAGTTTGGCGGCTAGGGAAAAACTGTTTTTT	CASSLAAREKLFF
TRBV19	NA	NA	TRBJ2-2	TGTGCCAGTAGTATAGATGACAGGAGCGGCCACGACACCGGGGAGCTGTTTTTT	CASSIDDRSGHDTGELFF
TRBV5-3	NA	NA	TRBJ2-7	TGTGCCCCAACGGCTCAGGGGACGTACGAGCAGTACTTC	CAPTAQGTYEQYF
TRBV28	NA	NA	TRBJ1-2	TGTGCCAGCAGCTATAGGGGCTCGGGACACCTCTATGGCTACACCTTC	CASSYRGSGHLYGYTF
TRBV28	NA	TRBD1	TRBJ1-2	TGTGCCAGCAGTCCGACAGGGTCGGGATATCGGGGCTACACCTTC	CASSPTGSGYRGYTF
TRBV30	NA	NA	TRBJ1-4	TGTGCCTGGAGTGTACCATTCCCGACAGGCGGAACTAATGAAAAACTGTTTTTT	CAWSVPFPTGGTNEKLFF
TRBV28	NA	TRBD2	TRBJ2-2	TGTGCCAGCATCCCTCGGGGGGCGAACACCGGGGAGCTGTTTTTT	CASIPRGANTGELFF
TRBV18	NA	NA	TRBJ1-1	TGTGCCAGCTCCGCCAATCAGAACACTGAAGCTTTCTTT	CASSANQNTEAFF
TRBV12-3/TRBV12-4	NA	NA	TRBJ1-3	TGTGCCAGCAGTTACTATGGAAACACCATATATTTT	CASSYYGNTIYF
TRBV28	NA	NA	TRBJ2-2	TGTGCCAGGACCCCGGGGATGAGGGAGCTGTTTTTT	CARTPGMRELFF
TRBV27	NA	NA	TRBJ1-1	TGTGCCAGCAGATCGGGCAGGGTCACTGAAGCTTTCTTT	CASRSGRVTEAFF
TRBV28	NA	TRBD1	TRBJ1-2	TGTGCCAGCAGTTCACCTGGACAGGGCCCCAACTATGGCTACACCTTC	CASSSPGQGPNYGYTF
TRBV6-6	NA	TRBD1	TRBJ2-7	TGTGCCAGCAGGAAGGACAGGTTAAGCGAGCAGTACTTC	CASRKDRLSEQYF